The present T cell receptor beta chain was sequenced within a study of blood T cell repertoires in COVID-19. As for the study in general: PBMCs, B-cell-depleted T cells, or T cells were the source of the cDNA or gDNA that made up the material.

Germline-derived CDR1 and CDR2 are LNHNV and YYDKDF (reference sequence). V lost 1 base and J lost 7; bases outside the gene matches: 11. The CDR3 extends over 16 amino acids. Assay used: immunoSEQ multiplex PCR; TCRdb lists only in-frame clones, some missing. In the table there are about 85,000 clones, about four fifths of which are singletons. The TCR was taken from a human donor in a cohort sampled during active COVID-19. The sample taken for sequencing was peripheral blood. V usage is TRBV15 and J usage is TRBJ2-7, with 9 bases aligning to TRBD1. Here the CDR3 DNA reads TGTGCCACCAGCAGAGGGGGTAGGGACAGGGTTGGTGAGCAGTACTTC. Its translation is CATSRGGRDRVGEQYF.